This TCR beta chain is from a study of cytomegalovirus exposure and HLA in healthy donors. Study-wide findings and caveats: By a later analysis, the bulk of CMV-associated TCR beta chains appeared HLA-restricted.

As for this clone: What it binds is unknown.

CDR3 size: 11 residues. Germline CDR1 is MDHEN and CDR2 is SYDVKM. V dropped 9 bases and J dropped 7 bases, with 12 bases sitting between them. The PCR had 60 Vbeta and 13 Jbeta primers. Method: immunoSEQ multiplex PCR; TCRdb's copy keeps in-frame clones and lacks some. Found here are over 140,000 clones, over 75% of them singletons; the top ten hold roughly 2.4%. This TCR came from a man in his fifties or sixties in good health and CMV-seronegative. The material sequenced was PBMCs. This chain connects TRBV28 to TRBJ1-2; a weak D match, TRBD1 (6 bases). CDR3 region: CASQGRGGYTF. The CDR3 region has the DNA TGTGCCAGTCAGGGGAGGGGTGGCTACACCTTC.